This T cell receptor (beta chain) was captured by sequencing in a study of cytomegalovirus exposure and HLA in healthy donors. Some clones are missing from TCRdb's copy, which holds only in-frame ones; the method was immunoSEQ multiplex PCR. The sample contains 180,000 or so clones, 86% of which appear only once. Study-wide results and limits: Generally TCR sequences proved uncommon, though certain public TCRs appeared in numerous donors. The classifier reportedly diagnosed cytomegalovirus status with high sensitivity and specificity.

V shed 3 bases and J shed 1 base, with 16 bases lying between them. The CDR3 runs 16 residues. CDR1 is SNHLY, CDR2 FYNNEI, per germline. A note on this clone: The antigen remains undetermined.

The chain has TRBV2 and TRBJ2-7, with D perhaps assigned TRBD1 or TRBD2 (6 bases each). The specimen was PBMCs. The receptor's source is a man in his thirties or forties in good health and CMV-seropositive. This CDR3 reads CASSERGADLSYEQYF. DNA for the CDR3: TGTGCCAGCAGTGAGAGGGGGGCAGACCTTTCCTACGAGCAGTACTTC.